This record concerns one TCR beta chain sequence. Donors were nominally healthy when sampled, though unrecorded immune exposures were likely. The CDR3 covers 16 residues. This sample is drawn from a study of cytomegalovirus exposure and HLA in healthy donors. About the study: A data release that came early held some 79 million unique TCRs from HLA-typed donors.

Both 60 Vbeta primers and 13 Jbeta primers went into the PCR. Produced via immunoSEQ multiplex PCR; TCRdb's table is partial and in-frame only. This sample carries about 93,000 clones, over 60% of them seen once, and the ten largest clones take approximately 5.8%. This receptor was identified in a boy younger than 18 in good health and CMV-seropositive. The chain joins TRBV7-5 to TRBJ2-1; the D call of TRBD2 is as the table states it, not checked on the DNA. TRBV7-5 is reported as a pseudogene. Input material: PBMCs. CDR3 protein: CARSQEREISYNEQFF. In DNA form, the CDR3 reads TGTGCCAGAAGCCAAGAGCGGGAGATCTCCTACAATGAGCAGTTCTTC.